Listed below are T cell receptor beta chains from one sample, sequenced in a study of control samples from healthy donors and cancer patients. Sequenced by immunoSEQ multiplex PCR; TCRdb stores in-frame clones only, minus some. The profile covers roughly 400,000 clones, with roughly 90% appearing a single time and around 6.4% taken by the ten largest. Material: PBMCs. All receptors derive from a man aged 40-49 years with head and neck cancer. CDR3s include the opening cysteine and the closing phenylalanine or tryptophan. The order of the fields is CDR3 DNA, CDR3 protein, V gene, D gene, clone size, J gene. A D gene is named only where the DNA matches it firmly. Rows may omit the clone size; those that give it use once, few, many or a size class.

TGCGCCAGTAGGACAGGGGTTACCACCTACGAGCAGTACTTC,CASRTGVTTYEQYF,TRBV5-1,TRBD1,NA,TRBJ2-7
TGTGCCAGCAGCCAGAGCAGCGAGGACAGTTTCATGAACACTGAAGCTTTCTTT,CASSQSSEDSFMNTEAFF,TRBV14,NA,NA,TRBJ1-1
TGTGCCAGTTCCGTTACCCTAAAGGGATCTCGGTATGAGCAGTTCTTC,CASSVTLKGSRYEQFF,TRBV28,NA,NA,TRBJ2-1
TGTGCCAGCAGCGGCTTTAGGATAGAGGCTTCCTACGAGCAGTACTTC,CASSGFRIEASYEQYF,TRBV5-8,NA,NA,TRBJ2-7
TGTGCCAGCAGGAAGGACACCCGCGATGAGCAGTTCTTC,CASRKDTRDEQFF,TRBV6-5,NA,NA,TRBJ2-1
TGTGCCAGCTCACCACCGGACTTCTGGGGCGAGCAGTACTTC,CASSPPDFWGEQYF,TRBV18,NA,NA,TRBJ2-7
TGTGCCTGGAGTGTAGGACGAAACACCATATATTTT,CAWSVGRNTIYF,TRBV30,NA,NA,TRBJ1-3
TGTGCCAGCAGCCCTAATACAGGGACAGATACGCAGTATTTT,CASSPNTGTDTQYF,TRBV7-2,NA,NA,TRBJ2-3
TGTGCCACCCGACAGAGGATCGATGAGCAGTTCTTC,CATRQRIDEQFF,TRBV19,NA,NA,TRBJ2-1
TGTGCCAGCAGCCCCAGTAGGGGGCTGGAAGAGACCCAGTACTTC,CASSPSRGLEETQYF,TRBV14,TRBD1,once,TRBJ2-5
TGTGCCACCAGTGATATACAGGGCAACTATGGCTACACCTTC,CATSDIQGNYGYTF,TRBV24-1,NA,NA,TRBJ1-2
TGTGCCAGCAGCTTAGAGAGCCGGGACAGGGAAGAGACCCAGTACTTC,CASSLESRDREETQYF,TRBV11-3,TRBD1,NA,TRBJ2-5
TGTGCCAGCAGCTTAAGGGGGGCAACCGGGGAGCTGTTTTTT,CASSLRGATGELFF,TRBV7-9,NA,once,TRBJ2-2
TGTGCCAGCAGCCAAAGAAGGCCTAGCGGGCAAGAGACCCAGTACTTC,CASSQRRPSGQETQYF,TRBV3-1/TRBV3-2,TRBD2,NA,TRBJ2-5
TGTGCCAGCAGCTTTGGCACCTATAATTCACCCCTCCACTTT,CASSFGTYNSPLHF,TRBV5-6,NA,NA,TRBJ1-6
TGCGCCAGCAGCTACCCCGGGACCCTTGTCAATGAGCAGTTCTTC,CASSYPGTLVNEQFF,TRBV5-1,NA,NA,TRBJ2-1
TGTGCCATCGGGGAGGAGGCTGAGCAGTTCTTC,CAIGEEAEQFF,TRBV10-3,NA,few,TRBJ2-1
TGTGCCATCCGGACAACTGGCTACACCTTC,CAIRTTGYTF,TRBV19,NA,NA,TRBJ1-2
TGTGCCAGTAGTATTTTACCAGGGGCCTACGAGCAGTACTTC,CASSILPGAYEQYF,TRBV19,NA,NA,TRBJ2-7
TGTGCCTGGAGTGGGGCAGGCAATTCACCCCTCCACTTT,CAWSGAGNSPLHF,TRBV30,NA,NA,TRBJ1-6
TGTGCCAGCAGGAGACCGAACTATGGCTACACCTTC,CASRRPNYGYTF,TRBV28,NA,once,TRBJ1-2
TGTGCCAGCAGCCTGGGGACAAGGGACGGCTACACCTTC,CASSLGTRDGYTF,TRBV12-3/TRBV12-4,NA,NA,TRBJ1-2
TGTGCCAGCAGCTTAGCCGGGCGGGACACCATATATTTT,CASSLAGRDTIYF,TRBV7-6,NA,NA,TRBJ1-3
TGCGCCAGCAGCCAAGACACGGGGAACACTGAAGCTTTCTTT,CASSQDTGNTEAFF,TRBV4-3,NA,NA,TRBJ1-1
TGTGCCAGCAGTTTAGTGGGTGGTGGAAACACCATATATTTT,CASSLVGGGNTIYF,TRBV27,NA,NA,TRBJ1-3
TGCGCCAGCAGCGATACTAGCGGGAGCGCTGGGGCCAACGTCCTGACTTTC,CASSDTSGSAGANVLTF,TRBV5-1,TRBD2,NA,TRBJ2-6
TGTGCCAGCAGCTTGTTGCCCGCCGCTACTACTAGCGGGCGGGAGACCCAGTACTTC,CASSLLPAATTSGRETQYF,TRBV5-8,TRBD2,NA,TRBJ2-5
TGTGCCAGCAGCCAAGATCCCGGTACGAGTCCAGACAGGGAGAACTATGGCTACACCTTC,CASSQDPGTSPDRENYGYTF,TRBV14,TRBD1,once,TRBJ1-2
TGTGCCAGTACTTTCGGGCCTAGCGGGAGGGCCTGGTCGGATACGCAGTATTTT,CASTFGPSGRAWSDTQYF,TRBV19,TRBD2,NA,TRBJ2-3
TGTGCCAGCAGTCACCCGGGACAGGGGTCCTACGAGCAGTACTTC,CASSHPGQGSYEQYF,TRBV28,TRBD1,NA,TRBJ2-7
TGTGCCAGCACCCGGACAGGTCTCTCCTACGAGCAGTACTTC,CASTRTGLSYEQYF,TRBV6-5,TRBD1,NA,TRBJ2-7
TGTGCCAGCAGCCCTACGGGCAGAGATACAAACACTGAAGCTTTCTTT,CASSPTGRDTNTEAFF,TRBV6-8,NA,NA,TRBJ1-1
TGTGCCAGCAGCATCAGACAGGGGGCGAGTGGCTACACCTTC,CASSIRQGASGYTF,TRBV21-1,NA,NA,TRBJ1-2
TGTGCCAGCAGCTTCACCCGGGGTGGAGAGACCCAGTACTTC,CASSFTRGGETQYF,TRBV11-2,NA,NA,TRBJ2-5
TGCGCCAGCAGCCGCTCCGGGGAGGGGCGCGAAGCTTTCTTT,CASSRSGEGREAFF,TRBV4-1,NA,NA,TRBJ1-1
TGCGCCAGCAGCCAAGTGGGACAGGGTGACTCTGGAAACACCATATATTTT,CASSQVGQGDSGNTIYF,TRBV4-3,TRBD1,NA,TRBJ1-3
TGTGCCAGCAGCCAAGGGGGACACAGGGGAACCATATATTTT,CASSQGGHRGTIYF,TRBV4-2,TRBD1,NA,TRBJ1-3
TGCAGTGCTGGGCTAAGAGAGACCCAGTACTTC,CSAGLRETQYF,TRBV20-1,NA,NA,TRBJ2-5
TGTGCCAGTAGTGCTACAGGACAGGGGAAACAAGCTTTCTTT,CASSATGQGKQAFF,TRBV19,TRBD1,NA,TRBJ1-1
TGTGCCAGCAGCCTGGACAGATTTAATCAGCCCCAGCATTTT,CASSLDRFNQPQHF,TRBV27,NA,NA,TRBJ1-5
TGTGCCAGCAGTGCGACTAGTGGGGTGACCCAGTACTTC,CASSATSGVTQYF,TRBV6-2/TRBV6-3,NA,NA,TRBJ2-5
TGCGCCAGCAGCGGGGGACAGCTATGGGATGAGCAGTTCTTC,CASSGGQLWDEQFF,TRBV5-1,TRBD1,NA,TRBJ2-1
TGTGCCAGCAGCTTGGGGGGTTTGGACTATGGCTACACCTTC,CASSLGGLDYGYTF,TRBV7-6,NA,NA,TRBJ1-2
TGTGCCAGTAGTCAGCGACCAAGACGGGACACTGAAGCTTTCTTT,CASSQRPRRDTEAFF,TRBV19,NA,NA,TRBJ1-1
TGTGCCAGCGGATCAGTTTACAGGGGTAGCAATCAGCCCCAGCATTTT,CASGSVYRGSNQPQHF,TRBV27,TRBD1,NA,TRBJ1-5
TGTGCCAGCAGTTACGGCGGGAGAATCAGTGAGCAGTTCTTC,CASSYGGRISEQFF,TRBV6-5,TRBD2,once,TRBJ2-1
TGTGCCAGTAGTACAGGGCAGGGTAGCTACGAGCAGTACTTC,CASSTGQGSYEQYF,TRBV19,NA,NA,TRBJ2-7
TGTGCCAGCAGCTTAATTACCTATGGCTACACCTTC,CASSLITYGYTF,TRBV7-9,NA,few,TRBJ1-2
TGTGCCAGCAGTTTTATCGGGCTTAGCGGGGACGAGCAGTACTTC,CASSFIGLSGDEQYF,TRBV27,TRBD2,NA,TRBJ2-7
TGTGCCAGCAGAAACAGGGTTAGCACAGATACGCAGTATTTT,CASRNRVSTDTQYF,TRBV6-5,NA,NA,TRBJ2-3
TGTGCCAGTAGTATTATGGGCTCCTACAATGAGCAGTTCTTC,CASSIMGSYNEQFF,TRBV19,NA,NA,TRBJ2-1
TGTGCCAGCAGCCAAGAGACAGCCAAGGTGGGCGAAAAACTGTTTTTT,CASSQETAKVGEKLFF,TRBV4-2,NA,NA,TRBJ1-4
TGTGCCAGCAGTTTGGGGCAGAGAGTCAATCAGCCCCAGCATTTT,CASSLGQRVNQPQHF,TRBV28,NA,NA,TRBJ1-5